This is a list of T cell receptor beta chains from one sample in a study of blood T cell repertoires in COVID-19. Assay used: immunoSEQ multiplex PCR; TCRdb lists only in-frame clones, some missing. The sample has about 110,000 clones, 60% to 80% seen once. Sample: peripheral blood. These receptors all stem from an elderly woman with active or convalescent COVID-19. CDR3s include the opening cysteine and the closing phenylalanine or tryptophan. D genes are given only for firm matches. The size field is filled for only some rows; it gives once, few, many or a size class.

TRBV5-8	NA	NA	TRBJ1-2	CASSFRRQPLYGYTF	TGTGCCAGCAGCTTTAGGAGACAGCCCTTATATGGCTACACCTTC
TRBV7-2	NA	NA	TRBJ2-3	CASSLAWRQDTQYF	TGTGCCAGCAGCTTAGCCTGGAGACAGGATACGCAGTATTTT
TRBV19	NA	once	TRBJ2-7	CASSISGALTTYEQYF	TGTGCCAGTAGTATCTCAGGCGCTCTTACAACCTACGAGCAGTACTTC
TRBV12-3/TRBV12-4	TRBD2	once	TRBJ2-7	CASRSGLARAHF	TGTGCCAGCAGGTCGGGACTAGCAAGAGCCCACTTC
TRBV5-1	NA	NA	TRBJ1-2	CASSLVSGAQDYGYTF	TGCGCCAGCAGCTTGGTTTCAGGGGCCCAAGACTATGGCTACACCTTC
TRBV21-1	NA	many	TRBJ1-6	CASSKWGDNSPLHF	TGTGCCAGCAGCAAATGGGGGGATAATTCACCCCTCCACTTT
TRBV14	NA	NA	TRBJ2-5	CASSQGGTGETQYF	TGTGCCAGCAGCCAAGGGGGGACTGGAGAGACCCAGTACTTC
TRBV5-1	NA	NA	TRBJ2-1	CASSLTEGQYNEQFF	TGCGCCAGCAGCTTGACCGAGGGACAATACAATGAGCAGTTCTTC
TRBV18	NA	NA	TRBJ1-4	CASSPDGTSGEKLFF	TGTGCCAGCTCACCTGACGGGACATCCGGTGAAAAACTGTTTTTT
TRBV9	TRBD1	few	TRBJ1-1	CASSPRTGFGTEAFF	TGTGCCAGCAGCCCGAGGACAGGGTTTGGCACTGAAGCTTTCTTT
TRBV5-1	NA	NA	TRBJ2-3	CASSPLASTDTQYF	TGCGCCAGCAGCCCCCTAGCGAGCACAGATACGCAGTATTTT
TRBV7-9	NA	NA	TRBJ2-5	CASGRADQETQYF	TGTGCCAGCGGGCGGGCGGACCAAGAGACCCAGTACTTC
TRBV28	TRBD1	NA	TRBJ2-4	CASSHGTGLDIQYF	TGTGCCAGCAGTCACGGGACAGGTCTGGACATTCAGTACTTC
TRBV7-9	NA	few	TRBJ1-4	CASSPGTLTNEKLFF	TGTGCCAGCAGCCCCGGGACATTAACTAATGAAAAACTGTTTTTT
TRBV7-9	NA	NA	TRBJ2-1	CASSSGWRGSSYNEQFF	TGTGCCAGCAGCTCAGGGTGGCGGGGTAGCTCCTACAATGAGCAGTTCTTC
TRBV7-2	TRBD1	NA	TRBJ1-6	CASSQQGAGNSPLHF	TGTGCCAGCAGCCAACAGGGGGCGGGTAATTCACCCCTCCACTTT
TRBV11-2	NA	NA	TRBJ2-1	CASSLMSGTPNEQFF	TGTGCCAGCAGCTTAATGTCGGGAACTCCAAATGAGCAGTTCTTC
TRBV6-5	NA	NA	TRBJ1-1	CASSFAGTSTEAFF	TGTGCCAGCAGTTTTGCAGGTACGAGCACTGAAGCTTTCTTT
TRBV6-2/TRBV6-3	NA	NA	TRBJ2-1	CASSRSYNEQFF	TGTGCCAGCAGTCGGAGTTACAATGAGCAGTTCTTC
TRBV28	NA	NA	TRBJ1-4	CASSPPSRRNEKLFF	TGTGCCAGCAGTCCCCCCTCCAGGAGGAATGAAAAACTGTTTTTT
TRBV28	NA	NA	TRBJ2-7	CASSLIARRDEQYF	TGTGCCAGCAGTTTGATCGCGCGGAGGGACGAGCAGTACTTC
TRBV20-1	TRBD2	NA	TRBJ2-3	CSASTSGRSTDTQYF	TGCAGTGCTAGTACTAGCGGGAGAAGCACAGATACGCAGTATTTT
TRBV4-3	NA	NA	TRBJ1-4	CASSQDPRRGEKLFF	TGCGCCAGCAGCCAAGACCCCCGGCGGGGTGAAAAACTGTTTTTT
TRBV7-2	NA	NA	TRBJ1-2	CASNLRGAAGYTF	TGTGCCAGCAACCTTCGGGGGGCAGCTGGCTACACCTTC
TRBV9	NA	NA	TRBJ2-5	CASSGGPGRSQETQYF	TGTGCCAGCAGCGGGGGCCCCGGACGGAGTCAAGAGACCCAGTACTTC
TRBV5-8	NA	NA	TRBJ2-2	CASSPYPRGTGELFF	TGTGCCAGCAGCCCATACCCCAGGGGCACCGGGGAGCTGTTTTTT
TRBV6-5	NA	once	TRBJ1-2	CASSYSPQGGYGYTF	TGTGCCAGCAGTTACTCGCCCCAGGGAGGCTATGGCTACACCTTC
TRBV2	TRBD2	few	TRBJ2-7	CASSGLGGSSYEQYF	TGTGCCAGCAGTGGTCTCGGGGGGAGCTCCTACGAGCAGTACTTC
TRBV28	TRBD2	NA	TRBJ2-5	CASSRGRGGETQYF	TGTGCCAGCAGCCGCGGACGGGGGGGAGAGACCCAGTACTTC
TRBV14	NA	NA	TRBJ2-1	CASSYLSGFYNEQFF	TGTGCCAGCAGCTACCTCAGCGGCTTCTACAATGAGCAGTTCTTC
TRBV18	NA	medium-sized	TRBJ2-5	CASSPRNGQQETQYF	TGTGCCAGCTCACCCCGTAATGGACAGCAAGAGACCCAGTACTTC
TRBV4-1	TRBD2	once	TRBJ2-7	CASSQDTMGTSGFGEQYF	TGCGCCAGCAGCCAGGATACCATGGGGACTAGCGGTTTCGGCGAGCAGTACTTC
TRBV5-1	NA	NA	TRBJ2-6	CASSLDLRGGANVLTF	TGCGCCAGCAGCTTGGATCTGCGGGGAGGGGCCAACGTCCTGACTTTC
TRBV5-6	NA	NA	TRBJ1-2	CASSLHRPYGYTF	TGTGCCAGCAGCTTGCACAGGCCCTATGGCTACACCTTC
TRBV1	NA	NA	TRBJ2-7	CTSSQLDDYPIREQYF	TGCACCAGCAGCCAGCTCGATGACTACCCCATACGAGAGCAGTACTTC
TRBV11-2	TRBD1	many	TRBJ1-2	CASSLDKTPRGHGYTF	TGTGCCAGCAGCTTAGATAAGACGCCGAGGGGGCATGGCTACACCTTC
TRBV19	NA	NA	TRBJ1-5	CASMTAGSNQPQHF	TGTGCCAGTATGACCGCGGGGAGCAATCAGCCCCAGCATTTT
TRBV30	NA	NA	TRBJ1-5	CAWSGGGAQPQHF	TGTGCCTGGAGTGGGGGGGGAGCTCAGCCCCAGCATTTT
TRBV28	TRBD1	once	TRBJ1-5	CASSLGIGTAKHSNQPQHF	TGTGCCAGCAGCCTCGGGATAGGGACAGCCAAACATAGCAATCAGCCCCAGCATTTT
TRBV7-6	NA	NA	TRBJ1-1	CASSQGSGNTEAFF	TGTGCCAGCAGCCAAGGTTCAGGGAACACTGAAGCTTTCTTT
TRBV7-7	NA	NA	TRBJ2-5	CASSSRGQETQYF	TGTGCCAGCAGCAGCCGGGGCCAAGAGACCCAGTACTTC
TRBV29-1	TRBD2	few	TRBJ2-7	CSVGNPGLAGEDEQYF	TGCAGCGTAGGAAATCCGGGACTAGCGGGAGAAGATGAGCAGTACTTC
TRBV4-1	NA	NA	TRBJ1-3	CASSQDRGNTIYF	TGCGCCAGCAGCCAAGATCGGGGAAACACCATATATTTT
TRBV30	TRBD1	NA	TRBJ1-6	CAWGRDSNSPLHF	TGTGCCTGGGGACGGGACAGTAATTCACCCCTCCACTTT
TRBV19	TRBD1	NA	TRBJ2-2	CASRDRGNTGELFF	TGTGCCAGCCGGGACAGGGGAAACACCGGGGAGCTGTTTTTT
TRBV4-1	NA	few	TRBJ1-1	CASSVPWADLLNTEAFF	TGCGCCAGCAGCGTACCTTGGGCAGATCTTCTCAACACTGAAGCTTTCTTT
TRBV27	NA	NA	TRBJ2-1	CASSFDRGGYNEQFF	TGTGCCAGCAGTTTTGATAGGGGAGGCTACAATGAGCAGTTCTTC
TRBV2	TRBD1	NA	TRBJ2-1	CASSPMTGGNEQFF	TGTGCCAGCAGTCCTATGACAGGGGGCAATGAGCAGTTCTTC
TRBV28	NA	few	TRBJ1-2	CASSSDFYGYTF	TGTGCCAGCAGCTCCGACTTCTATGGCTACACCTTC
TRBV4-3	NA	NA	TRBJ1-1	CASSQDRYYTEAFF	TGCGCCAGCAGCCAAGACAGATATTACACTGAAGCTTTCTTT
TRBV7-2	NA	NA	TRBJ2-5	CASRPPGVGGETQYF	TGTGCCAGCAGGCCGCCAGGGGTCGGTGGCGAGACCCAGTACTTC
TRBV5-1	NA	few	TRBJ1-1	CASSLQGNTEAFF	TGCGCCAGCAGCCTTCAGGGGAACACTGAAGCTTTCTTT
TRBV28	NA	once	TRBJ1-5	CASSLGGGVNQPQHF	TGTGCCAGCAGTTTGGGCGGGGGAGTGAATCAGCCCCAGCATTTT
TRBV5-1	TRBD2	NA	TRBJ2-5	CASSSGTSGRGAETQYF	TGCGCCAGCAGCTCTGGGACTAGCGGGAGAGGGGCAGAGACCCAGTACTTC